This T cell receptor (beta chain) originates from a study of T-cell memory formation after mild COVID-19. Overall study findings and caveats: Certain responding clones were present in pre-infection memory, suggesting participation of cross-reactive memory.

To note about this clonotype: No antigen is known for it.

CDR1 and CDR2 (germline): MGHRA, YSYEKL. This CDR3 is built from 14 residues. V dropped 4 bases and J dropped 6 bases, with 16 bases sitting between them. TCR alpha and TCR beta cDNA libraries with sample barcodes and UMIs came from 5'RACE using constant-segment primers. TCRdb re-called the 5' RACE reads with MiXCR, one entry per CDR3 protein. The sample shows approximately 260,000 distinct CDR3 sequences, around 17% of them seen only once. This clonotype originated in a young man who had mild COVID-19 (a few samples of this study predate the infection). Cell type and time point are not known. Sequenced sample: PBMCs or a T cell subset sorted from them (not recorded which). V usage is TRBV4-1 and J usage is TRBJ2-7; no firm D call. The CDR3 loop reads CASSRLGSRGEQYF. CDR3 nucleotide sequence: TGCGCCAGCAGCCGGCTCGGGTCCCGCGGCGAGCAGTACTTC.